This T cell receptor (beta chain) was identified during a study of blood T cell repertoires in COVID-19. Looking at the study overall: Samples representing acute and convalescent COVID-19 were sourced from the United States, Italy and Spain. The cDNA or gDNA used as material had been derived from T cells, B-cell-depleted T cells, or PBMCs.

The CDR3 contains 12 residues. The V gene lost 0 bases and the J gene lost 6 bases, with 6 bases spanning the gap. CDR1 is LGHNT and CDR2 is FRNRAP in the germline V gene. The sample holds one count of this clone. Study processing details: How many nucleated cells were present was estimated from reference gene primer amplification. The method was immunoSEQ multiplex PCR; TCRdb's version includes in-frame clones alone and lacks a portion of them. V, J and clone size derive from that table, while D and trimming were established from the DNA sequence. This sample yields tens of thousands of clones, of which around 90% are seen a single time; about 2.4% belongs to the top ten.

Material for sequencing was peripheral blood. The origin of this receptor is a human donor in a cohort sampled during active COVID-19. V is TRBV12-5 and J is TRBJ2-7; TRBD1 might be the D (6 bases). The CDR3 sequence: CASGLVGGEQYF. DNA for the CDR3: TGTGCTAGTGGTTTGGTAGGGGGCGAGCAGTACTTC. Full variable domain (missing parts from reference TRBV12-5 and TRBJ2-7): DARVTQTPRHKVTEMGQEVTMRCQPILGHNTVFWYRQTMMQGLELLAYFRNRAPLDDSGMPKDRFSAEMPDATLATLKIQPSEPRDSAVYFCASGLVGGEQYFGPGTRLTVT.